Below, one TCR beta chain is given with its context. Its antigen is not identified. Carried by the TCR beta cDNA libraries were unique molecular identifiers. Roughly 510,000 cDNA molecules were recovered from an input of 1 to 10 million T cells. TCRdb independently ran MiXCR on the PCR reads; one entry per CDR3 protein. The data contain roughly 580,000 distinct CDR3 sequences, about 44% of them singletons. V shed 7 bases and J shed 3 bases, with 17 bases lying between them. The germline V gene has CDR1 SQVTM and CDR2 ANQGSEA. The CDR3 covers 14 residues. The data were obtained in a study of post-analysis software for immune sequencing data. Background on the study: Relapsing-remitting, secondary progressive and progressive-relapsing forms made up the multiple sclerosis disease courses. Study-level points and caveats: About 5 TRBV segments were significantly more frequent in patients than in controls. TRBV5-6, TRBV5-1 and TRBV20-1 were among these segments. The normalized Chao1 diversity of multiple sclerosis patients was significantly lower than that of controls. Samples from one preparation batch, clustered by F measure, grouped strongly together.

The receptor was isolated from a girl between 10 and 17 years old with multiple sclerosis. Sequencing input: blood. The V and J genes are TRBV29-1 and TRBJ2-3; no firm D call. The CDR3 bases are TGCAGCGATCTGGACCGCCCCCTAACAGATACGCAGTATTTT. Protein product: CSDLDRPLTDTQYF.